A selection of T cell receptor beta chains follows, all from one sample in a study of tumor-infiltrating lymphocytes in glioblastoma multiforme. TCRdb independently ran MiXCR on the multiplex PCR reads; one entry per CDR3 protein. Among about 13,000 distinct CDR3 sequences listed, 66% were seen once. Sequences were obtained from brain tumor tissue. The receptors originated from a male donor with glioblastoma. Both conserved end residues are part of each CDR3. Each record gives: V gene, clone size, D gene, J gene, CDR3 DNA, CDR3 protein. A D gene is named only where the DNA matches it firmly. The size entry is marked missing in some rows and otherwise reads once, few, many or a size class.

TRBV11-2,NA,NA,TRBJ2-2,TGTGCCAGCAACTCGAGGGTTCAAAGTCAGAACACCGGGGAGCTGTTTTTT,CASNSRVQSQNTGELFF
TRBV11-2,NA,NA,TRBJ1-1,TGTGCCAGCAGCCGTATGCAGGGGAACACTGAAGCTTTCTTT,CASSRMQGNTEAFF
TRBV20-1,NA,NA,TRBJ2-1,TGCAGTGCCACACAGTTTAAGCCCGGGTCCCACAATGAGCAGTTCTTC,CSATQFKPGSHNEQFF
TRBV29-1,NA,NA,TRBJ2-5,TGCAGCGCTGGGGCGGCCCCGCAAGAGACCCAGTACTTC,CSAGAAPQETQYF
TRBV29-1,NA,NA,TRBJ2-7,TGCAGCGTTGTTACGGAATTGATCTACGAGCAATACTTC,CSVVTELIYEQYF
TRBV10-1,NA,NA,TRBJ2-2,TGCGCCAGCAGCCCAGAGAACACCGAGGAACTGTTTTTT,CASSPENTEELFF
TRBV11-2,NA,NA,TRBJ2-1,TGCGTCAGCAGCCAGGCTAAAAGCTCCTACAATGAGCAGTTCTTC,CVSSQAKSSYNEQFF
TRBV7-8,NA,TRBD2,TRBJ2-2,TGTGCCAGCAGCCTGTCTGGCGGGAGGGCGTCCGGGGAGCTGTTTTTT,CASSLSGGRASGELFF
TRBV12-3/TRBV12-4,NA,NA,TRBJ2-2,TGTGCCAGCAGTTTAGAAGGGAACACCGGGGAGCTGTTTTTT,CASSLEGNTGELFF
TRBV20-1,few,TRBD1,TRBJ1-6,TGCAGTGCTAGGGATCGGACAGGGGATTCACCCCCCCGCTTT,CSARDRTGDSPPRF
TRBV12-3/TRBV12-4,NA,TRBD2,TRBJ2-3,TGTGCCAGCAGTCCCATAGCGGGAGTCCCAGATACGCAATATTTT,CASSPIAGVPDTQYF
TRBV11-3,once,TRBD1,TRBJ2-5,TGTGCCAGCAGCCTGGGACAGGGGGAGCAAGAGACCCAGTACTTC,CASSLGQGEQETQYF
TRBV12-3/TRBV12-4,once,NA,TRBJ2-2,TGTGCCAGTACTTCTCTGACCCCTCGCCGGGAGCTGTTTTTT,CASTSLTPRRELFF
TRBV5-4,medium-sized,NA,TRBJ1-4,TGTGCCAGCAGCGCTAACCGGAATGTTAATGAAAAACTGTTTTTT,CASSANRNVNEKLFF
TRBV4-1,NA,TRBD1,TRBJ2-7,TGCGCCAGCAGCCCTAACCAGGGGGCGGCCTACGAGCAGTACTTC,CASSPNQGAAYEQYF
TRBV12-3/TRBV12-4,medium-sized,NA,TRBJ2-3,TGTGCCAGCAGTCACCCCGGGGGAGCAGATACGCAGTATTTT,CASSHPGGADTQYF
TRBV28,many,NA,TRBJ2-7,TGTGCCAGCAGTTCACAGGCTATCTACGAGCAGTACTTC,CASSSQAIYEQYF
TRBV12-3/TRBV12-4,NA,NA,TRBJ1-4,TGTGCCAGCAGTCTGGGTGGGGCAGGGAGCGGAAAACTGTTTTTT,CASSLGGAGSGKLFF
TRBV11-2,NA,TRBD2,TRBJ2-2,TGTGCCAGCACCCCCCCATTCGGCCAAGGGCTAGCGGTAAACATCTGGGAGCTGTTTTTT,CASTPPFGQGLAVNIWELFF
TRBV6-5,medium-sized,NA,TRBJ1-4,TGTGCCAGCAGTTACACTACAGGGATTAATGAAAAACTGTTTTTT,CASSYTTGINEKLFF
TRBV2,NA,NA,TRBJ2-1,TGTGCCAGCAAAAAACGGGGGACTGACAAGGAGCAATTCTTC,CASKKRGTDKEQFF
TRBV7-3,NA,NA,TRBJ2-1,TGTGCCAACAGCTTAACACCGGACTCCTACAATGAGCAATTCTTC,CANSLTPDSYNEQFF
TRBV11-1,NA,NA,TRBJ2-7,TGTGCCAGCAGCATAGCGCGTCTGGACATGGGGTTCGAGCAGTACTTC,CASSIARLDMGFEQYF
TRBV20-1,NA,NA,TRBJ2-6,TGCAGTGCCCAGGGTTCGGCTGGGGCCAACGTCCTGACTTTC,CSAQGSAGANVLTF
TRBV18,NA,TRBD2,TRBJ2-1,TGTGCCAGCTCAAAATCGCTGACTAGCGGGACTTCCTACAATGAGCAGTTCTTC,CASSKSLTSGTSYNEQFF
TRBV6-5,large,NA,TRBJ2-1,TGTGCCAGCAGTCCCAGGCCCTATAGCGACGGGCAGTTCTTC,CASSPRPYSDGQFF
TRBV10-3,NA,NA,TRBJ1-6,TGTGCCATCAGTGAGGACATATCGCCTAATTCACCCCTCCACTTT,CAISEDISPNSPLHF
TRBV18,many,NA,TRBJ2-5,TGTGCCAGCTCACCAAGCCGGGAAACTGAGACCCAGTACTTC,CASSPSRETETQYF
TRBV13,once,TRBD1,TRBJ1-2,TGTGCCAGCAGCACCGGGACAGGGAACTATGGCTACACCTTC,CASSTGTGNYGYTF
TRBV12-3/TRBV12-4,NA,NA,TRBJ2-5,TGTACCAGCAGTTTCCCCGACGGCCAAGAGACCCAGTACTTC,CTSSFPDGQETQYF
TRBV6-1,many,TRBD2,TRBJ2-7,TGTGCCAGCAGGCAGACTAGCGGTTTCTACGAGCAGTACTTC,CASRQTSGFYEQYF
TRBV6-2/TRBV6-3,NA,TRBD2,TRBJ2-1,TGTGCCAGCAGTCCCCTAGCGGGGGGCCCCTATGAGCAGTTCTTC,CASSPLAGGPYEQFF
TRBV2,NA,TRBD1,TRBJ2-7,TGTGTCAGCAGTGGACAGGGTTTGGCCGAGCAGTACTTC,CVSSGQGLAEQYF
TRBV7-2,NA,NA,TRBJ2-7,TGTGCCAGCAGCCTTTTGGGGGCCGACGAGCAGTACTTC,CASSLLGADEQYF
TRBV4-2,few,NA,TRBJ2-1,TGTGCCAGCAGCCAAGGGTCAAACGGCCTACACAATGAGCAGTCCTTC,CASSQGSNGLHNEQSF
TRBV29-1,NA,NA,TRBJ1-1,TGCAGCGGTCAGACAACCGTGAACACTGAAGCTTTCTTT,CSGQTTVNTEAFF
TRBV10-3,NA,TRBD1,TRBJ2-2,TGTGCCATCAGTGGTTGGGCAGGGGGCGACGGGAAGCTGTTTTTT,CAISGWAGGDGKLFF
TRBV6-8,few,NA,TRBJ1-4,TGTGCCAGCAGCCATCCCCGCCTGACAACTAATGAAAGACTGTTTTTT,CASSHPRLTTNERLFF
TRBV6-5,few,TRBD1,TRBJ2-3,TGTGCCAGCAGTTACTCGAGGATAGGGGGCGTAGATACGCAGTATTTT,CASSYSRIGGVDTQYF
TRBV11-2,NA,TRBD2,TRBJ2-2,TGTGCCAGCACCCCCTCATTCGGCCAAGGGCTAGCGGCAAACACTGGGGAGTTGTTTTTT,CASTPSFGQGLAANTGELFF
TRBV29-1,many,TRBD1,TRBJ2-7,TGCAGCGCAGTACCTGGACAGGGCTTCTACGAGCAGTACTTC,CSAVPGQGFYEQYF
TRBV11-3,NA,NA,TRBJ2-7,TGTGCCAGCAGCCTATCCATGGGTTACGAGCAGTACTTC,CASSLSMGYEQYF
TRBV12-3/TRBV12-4,NA,NA,TRBJ2-5,TGTGCCAGCAGTTTCCCCAACGGCCAAGAGTTCCAGTACTTC,CASSFPNGQEFQYF